This T cell receptor beta chain was captured by sequencing in a study of blood T cell repertoires in COVID-19. Study as a whole: COVID-19 samples from acute and convalescent phases originated in the United States, Italy and Spain. PBMCs, B-cell-depleted T cells, or T cells provided the cDNA or gDNA that made up the material.

The CDR3 covers 15 residues. Per the germline V gene, CDR1 is SGHNT and CDR2 is YYREEE (reference sequence). J lost 1 base, V lost 0 bases, and 3 bases had no gene match. Clones were sequenced by immunoSEQ multiplex PCR, and TCRdb holds only the in-frame ones, with some missing. Here the sample spans a few hundred thousand clones, roughly 80% being singletons. Sequenced input: PBMCs or T cells enriched from blood (not recorded which). The TCR originated in a woman aged 45-60 years who had recovered from COVID-19. The chain is built from TRBV5-4 and TRBJ1-1; 7 bases are a match to TRBD1. CDR3 sequence (DNA): TGTGCCAGCAGCTTGGTTGGGACAGCGAACACTGAAGCTTTCTTT. Its translation: CASSLVGTANTEAFF.